This T cell receptor (beta chain) was recovered during a study of cytomegalovirus exposure and HLA in healthy donors. The PCR had 60 Vbeta and 13 Jbeta primers. The method was immunoSEQ multiplex PCR; TCRdb's version includes in-frame clones alone and lacks a portion of them. The sample gives roughly 130,000 clones, about four fifths of which show up once; roughly 10% is in the top ten. Sequencing input: PBMCs. The clonotype was recovered from a male donor in good health and CMV-seropositive.

As DNA, the CDR3 is TGCGCCAGCAGCCGACAATTCGGGGGGATCACTGAAGCTTTCTTT. Its translation is CASSRQFGGITEAFF. The chain has TRBV4-1 and TRBJ1-1; possible D gene TRBD1, 5 bases. The CDR3 consists of 15 residues. Trimming removed 4 bases from V and 4 bases from J, with 16 bases in between. Germline V gene data show CDR1 as MGHRA and CDR2 as YSYEKL.